Listed below are T cell receptor beta chains from one sample, sequenced in a study of T cells in tumors after PD-1 blockade. This table comes from immunoSEQ multiplex PCR, and its TCRdb copy is limited to in-frame clones, with some not included. This sample has some 3,900 clones, with about 60% found just once. Sequenced here: tumor tissue, sampled after anti-PD-1 treatment. The receptors derive from a human donor with cutaneous squamous cell carcinoma. CDR3s leave out the opening cysteine and the closing phenylalanine or tryptophan.

CDR3aa: ASSEFDVGGASTEAF; len: 15; v_gene: TRBV6-1; j_gene: TRBJ1-1
CDR3aa: ASGTNTDTQY; len: 10; v_gene: TRBV19; j_gene: TRBJ2-3
CDR3aa: ASSLGDREFHEQY; len: 13; v_gene: TRBV5-1; j_gene: TRBJ2-7
CDR3aa: ASSLSPVYGYT; len: 11; v_gene: TRBV28; j_gene: TRBJ1-2
CDR3aa: AWSVTGGADTQY; len: 12; v_gene: TRBV30; j_gene: TRBJ2-3
CDR3aa: ASSPARGHEQY; len: 11; v_gene: TRBV7-6; j_gene: TRBJ2-7
CDR3aa: ASSVLRDTEAF; len: 11; v_gene: TRBV6-6; j_gene: TRBJ1-1
CDR3aa: ASSYPRDGNTIY; len: 12; v_gene: TRBV6-6; j_gene: TRBJ1-3
CDR3aa: ASSKGGPSNQPQH; len: 13; v_gene: TRBV21-1; j_gene: TRBJ1-5
CDR3aa: ASTGRPEQGEKLF; len: 13; v_gene: TRBV2; j_gene: TRBJ1-4
CDR3aa: ASRFQGGPGRTNEKLF; len: 16; v_gene: TRBV2; j_gene: TRBJ1-4
CDR3aa: ASSIGTATNEKLF; len: 13; v_gene: TRBV19; j_gene: TRBJ1-4
CDR3aa: ASSQDRKGGSDTQY; len: 14; v_gene: TRBV4-2; j_gene: TRBJ2-3
CDR3aa: ASRSGLADEQY; len: 11; v_gene: TRBV13; j_gene: TRBJ2-7
CDR3aa: AIGTVNQPQH; len: 10; v_gene: TRBV10-3; j_gene: TRBJ1-5
CDR3aa: ASSIVGVRNSPLH; len: 13; v_gene: TRBV19; j_gene: TRBJ1-6
CDR3aa: ASSRGGASGMTQETQY; len: 16; v_gene: TRBV3-1/TRBV3-2; j_gene: TRBJ2-5
CDR3aa: ASSIRQGPSYNEQF; len: 14; v_gene: TRBV5-4; j_gene: TRBJ2-1
CDR3aa: ASSYMGGNQPQH; len: 12; v_gene: TRBV6-5; j_gene: TRBJ1-5
CDR3aa: SVSRGSDQPQH; len: 11; v_gene: TRBV29-1; j_gene: TRBJ1-5
CDR3aa: ATSDDRDTGELF; len: 12; v_gene: TRBV24-1; j_gene: TRBJ2-2
CDR3aa: ASSPGGVGYEQY; len: 12; v_gene: TRBV9; j_gene: TRBJ2-7
CDR3aa: ASRIEKLF; len: 8; v_gene: TRBV2; j_gene: TRBJ1-4
CDR3aa: ASGETSYEQY; len: 10; v_gene: TRBV14; j_gene: TRBJ2-7
CDR3aa: ASSQGPNTEAF; len: 11; v_gene: TRBV2; j_gene: TRBJ1-1
CDR3aa: ASSETSVVYEQY; len: 12; v_gene: TRBV6-1; j_gene: TRBJ2-7
CDR3aa: ASSLAGIVYEQY; len: 12; v_gene: TRBV28; j_gene: TRBJ2-7
CDR3aa: ASSLDRRPQRGYT; len: 13; v_gene: TRBV5-5; j_gene: TRBJ1-2
CDR3aa: ASSGQLNYGYT; len: 11; v_gene: TRBV7-9; j_gene: TRBJ1-2
CDR3aa: ASSDTTEAF; len: 9; v_gene: TRBV2; j_gene: TRBJ1-1
CDR3aa: ASSDFTGELF; len: 10; v_gene: TRBV2; j_gene: TRBJ2-2
CDR3aa: ASSPPWDGNEKLF; len: 13; v_gene: TRBV7-9; j_gene: TRBJ1-4
CDR3aa: ASSKGQPFQPQH; len: 12; v_gene: TRBV6-1; j_gene: TRBJ1-5
CDR3aa: ASGLGSPSGNTIY; len: 13; v_gene: TRBV28; j_gene: TRBJ1-3
CDR3aa: ASSGAVSERAYEQY; len: 14; v_gene: TRBV6-6; j_gene: TRBJ2-7
CDR3aa: ASSQTQSSNQPQH; len: 13; v_gene: TRBV6-5; j_gene: TRBJ1-5
CDR3aa: ASSKTVNEKLF; len: 11; v_gene: TRBV6-5; j_gene: TRBJ1-4